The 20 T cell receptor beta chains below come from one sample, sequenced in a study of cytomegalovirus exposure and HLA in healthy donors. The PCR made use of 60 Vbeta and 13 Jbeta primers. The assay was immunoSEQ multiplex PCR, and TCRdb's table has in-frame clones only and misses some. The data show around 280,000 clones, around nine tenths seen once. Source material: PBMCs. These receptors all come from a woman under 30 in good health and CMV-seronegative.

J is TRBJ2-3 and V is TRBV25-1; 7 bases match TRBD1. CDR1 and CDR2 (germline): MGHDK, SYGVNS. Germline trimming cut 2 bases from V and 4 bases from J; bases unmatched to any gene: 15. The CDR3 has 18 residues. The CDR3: CASSELGGSVGVPDTQYF. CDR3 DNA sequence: TGTGCCAGCAGTGAACTAGGGGGCAGTGTGGGGGTTCCAGATACGCAGTATTTT.

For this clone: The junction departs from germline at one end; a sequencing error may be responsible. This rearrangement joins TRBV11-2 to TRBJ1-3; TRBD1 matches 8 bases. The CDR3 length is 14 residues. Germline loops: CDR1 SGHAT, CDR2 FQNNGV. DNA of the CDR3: TGTGTCAGCAGCCTGACAGGGGCGGGCGACACCATATATTTT. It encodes CVSSLTGAGDTIYF.

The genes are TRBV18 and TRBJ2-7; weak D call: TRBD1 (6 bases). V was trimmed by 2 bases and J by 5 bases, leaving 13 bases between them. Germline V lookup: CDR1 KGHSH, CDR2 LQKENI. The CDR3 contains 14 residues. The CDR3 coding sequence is TGTGCCAGCTCACCAAATCAGGGGATCAACGAGCAGTACTTC. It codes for CASSPNQGINEQYF.

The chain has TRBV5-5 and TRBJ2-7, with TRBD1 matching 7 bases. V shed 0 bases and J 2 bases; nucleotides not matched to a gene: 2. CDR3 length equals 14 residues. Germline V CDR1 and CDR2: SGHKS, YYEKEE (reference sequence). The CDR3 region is CASSLGDSTYEQYF. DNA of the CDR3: TGTGCCAGCAGCTTGGGGGACAGCACCTACGAGCAGTACTTC.

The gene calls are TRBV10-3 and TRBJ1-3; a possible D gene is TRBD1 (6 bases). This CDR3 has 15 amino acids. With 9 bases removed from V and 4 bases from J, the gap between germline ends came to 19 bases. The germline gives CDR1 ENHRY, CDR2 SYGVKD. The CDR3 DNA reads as TGTGCCATAGGAGCAGGCGGACAGCTCGGAAACACCATATATTTT. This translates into CAIGAGGQLGNTIYF.

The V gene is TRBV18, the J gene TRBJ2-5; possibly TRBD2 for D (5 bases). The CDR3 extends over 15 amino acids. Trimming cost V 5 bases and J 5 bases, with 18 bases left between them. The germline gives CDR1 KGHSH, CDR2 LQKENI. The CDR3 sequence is CASSSQRGLRETQYF. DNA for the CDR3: TGTGCCAGCTCATCCCAGAGAGGGTTACGGGAGACCCAGTACTTC.

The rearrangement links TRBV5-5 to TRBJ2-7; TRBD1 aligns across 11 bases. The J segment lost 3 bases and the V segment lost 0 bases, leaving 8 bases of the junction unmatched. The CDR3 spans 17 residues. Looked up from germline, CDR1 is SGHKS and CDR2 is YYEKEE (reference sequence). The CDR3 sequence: CASSLGTGGVRYYEQYF. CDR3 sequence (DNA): TGTGCCAGCAGCTTGGGGACAGGGGGCGTCCGGTACTACGAGCAGTACTTC.

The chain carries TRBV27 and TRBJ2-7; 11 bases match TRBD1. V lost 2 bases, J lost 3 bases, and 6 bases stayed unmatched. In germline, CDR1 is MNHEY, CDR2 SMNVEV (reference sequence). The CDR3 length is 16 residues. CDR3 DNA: TGTGCCAGCAGTTTAGGGACCGGGACAGGGGGCTACGAGCAGTACTTC. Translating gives CASSLGTGTGGYEQYF.

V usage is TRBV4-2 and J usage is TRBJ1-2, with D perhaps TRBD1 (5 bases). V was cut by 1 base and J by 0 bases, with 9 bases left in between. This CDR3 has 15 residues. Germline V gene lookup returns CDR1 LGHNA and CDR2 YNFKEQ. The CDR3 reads CASSQGEGTNYGYTF. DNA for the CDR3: TGTGCCAGCAGCCAAGGGGAGGGGACTAACTATGGCTACACCTTC.

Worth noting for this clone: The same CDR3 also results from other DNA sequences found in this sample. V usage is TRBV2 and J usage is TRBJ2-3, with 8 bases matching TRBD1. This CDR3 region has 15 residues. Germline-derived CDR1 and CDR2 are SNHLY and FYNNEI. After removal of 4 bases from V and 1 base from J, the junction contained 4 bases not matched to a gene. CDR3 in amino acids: CASSGQGLGTDTQYF. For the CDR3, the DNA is TGTGCCAGCAGTGGACAGGGGCTAGGCACAGATACGCAGTATTTT.

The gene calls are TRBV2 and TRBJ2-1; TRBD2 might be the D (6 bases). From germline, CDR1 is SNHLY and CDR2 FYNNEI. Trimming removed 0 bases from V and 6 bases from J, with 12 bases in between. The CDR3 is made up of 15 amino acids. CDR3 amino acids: CASSEAGLASNEQFF. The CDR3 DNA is TGTGCCAGCAGTGAAGCTGGGCTAGCGAGCAATGAGCAGTTCTTC.

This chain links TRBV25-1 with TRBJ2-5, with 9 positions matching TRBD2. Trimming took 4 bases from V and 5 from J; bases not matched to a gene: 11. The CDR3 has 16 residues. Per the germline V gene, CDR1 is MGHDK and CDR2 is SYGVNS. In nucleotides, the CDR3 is TGTGCCAGCAGTGCTGGCGGGAGGGGGACCGGGGAGACCCAGTACTTC. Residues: CASSAGGRGTGETQYF.

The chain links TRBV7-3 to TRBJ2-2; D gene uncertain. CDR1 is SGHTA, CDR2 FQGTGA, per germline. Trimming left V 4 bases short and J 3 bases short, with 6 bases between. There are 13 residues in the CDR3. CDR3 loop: CASSSSHTGELFF. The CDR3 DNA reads TGTGCCAGCAGCTCGTCCCACACCGGGGAGCTGTTTTTT.

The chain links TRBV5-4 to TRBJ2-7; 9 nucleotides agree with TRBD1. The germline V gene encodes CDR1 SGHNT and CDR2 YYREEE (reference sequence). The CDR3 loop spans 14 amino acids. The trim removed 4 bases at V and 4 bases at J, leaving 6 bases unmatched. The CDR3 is CASSNPGQGYEQYF. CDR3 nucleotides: TGTGCCAGCAGCAATCCGGGACAGGGATACGAGCAGTACTTC.

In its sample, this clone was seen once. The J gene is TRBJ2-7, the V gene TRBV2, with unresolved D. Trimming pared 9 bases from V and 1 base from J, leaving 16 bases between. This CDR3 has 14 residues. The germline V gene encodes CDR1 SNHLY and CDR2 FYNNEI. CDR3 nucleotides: TGTGCCAGACTTCGATTCTCCGAATCCTACGAGCAGTACTTC. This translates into CARLRFSESYEQYF.

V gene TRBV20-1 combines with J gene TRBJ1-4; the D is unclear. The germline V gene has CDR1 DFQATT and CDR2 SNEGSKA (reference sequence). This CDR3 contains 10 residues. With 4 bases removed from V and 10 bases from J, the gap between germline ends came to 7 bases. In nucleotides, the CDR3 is TGCAGTGCTACCGGGTCAAAACTGTTTTTT. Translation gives CSATGSKLFF.

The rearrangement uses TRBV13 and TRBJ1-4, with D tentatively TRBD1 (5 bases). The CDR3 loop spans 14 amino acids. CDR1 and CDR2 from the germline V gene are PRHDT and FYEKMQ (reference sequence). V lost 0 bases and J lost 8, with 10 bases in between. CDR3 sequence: CASSLGRQIEKLFF. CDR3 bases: TGTGCCAGCAGCTTAGGCCGACAGATCGAAAAACTGTTTTTT.

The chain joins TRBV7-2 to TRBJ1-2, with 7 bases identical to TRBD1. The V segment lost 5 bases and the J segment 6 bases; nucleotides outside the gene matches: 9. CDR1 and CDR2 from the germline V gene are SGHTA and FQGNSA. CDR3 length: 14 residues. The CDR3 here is CASSLWQGVNGYTF. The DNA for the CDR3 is TGTGCCAGCAGCCTTTGGCAGGGGGTCAATGGCTACACCTTC.

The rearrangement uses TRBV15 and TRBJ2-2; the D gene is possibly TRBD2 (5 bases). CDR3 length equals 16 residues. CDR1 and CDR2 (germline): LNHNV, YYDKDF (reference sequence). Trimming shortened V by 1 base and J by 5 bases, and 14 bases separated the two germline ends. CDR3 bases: TGTGCCACCAGCAGAGCGGAGGCCCGGACGACCGGGGAGCTGTTTTTT. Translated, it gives CATSRAEARTTGELFF.

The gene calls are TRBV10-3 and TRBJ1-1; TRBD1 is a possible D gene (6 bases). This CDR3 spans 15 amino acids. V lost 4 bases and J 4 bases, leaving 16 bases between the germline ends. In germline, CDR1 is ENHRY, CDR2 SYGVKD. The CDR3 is CAISARTDGATEAFF. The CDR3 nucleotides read TGTGCCATCAGTGCCCGGACAGATGGGGCCACTGAAGCTTTCTTT.